This T cell receptor (beta chain) was captured by sequencing in a study of long-term antiretroviral therapy in people with HIV. The authors ran the immunoSEQ assay, v3.0, at survey level. The assay was immunoSEQ multiplex PCR, and TCRdb's table has in-frame clones only and misses some. In the table there are around 26,000 clones, over 70% of which are singletons. CDR1 is KGHSH, CDR2 LQKENI, per germline. The CDR3 totals 15 residues. Only one count was recorded for this clone. Its ends do not fully match the called genes, so a read error is possible. This TCR came from a man aged 25-40 years with HIV. The rearrangement links TRBV18 to TRBJ2-1; TRBD2 is a possible D gene (5 bases). The starting material was unsorted PBMCs, obtained 4.3 years after starting antiretroviral therapy. CDR3: CASSPPHGTYNEQFF. The CDR3 nucleotides read TGTGCCAGCTCTCCACCCCACGGGACCTACAATGAGCAGTTCTTC.